This passage covers 17 T cell receptor beta chains from one sample sequenced in a study. From the RT-PCR reads, TCRdb called clonotypes with MiXCR, one entry per CDR3 protein. The sample consists of about 680,000 distinct CDR3 sequences, around 14% of them appearing once. Sequenced sample: memory CD4+ T cells from blood. The source is a female donor in good health, serving as a healthy control.

This chain uses TRBV20-1 with TRBJ2-2, with D perhaps TRBD2 (7 bases). With 6 bases removed from V and 4 bases from J, the gap between germline ends came to 18 bases. Germline CDR1 is DFQATT and CDR2 is SNEGSKA (reference sequence). The CDR3 sequence is 15 residues long. Written as DNA, the CDR3 is TGCAGTGCCGAGGGGGGGGAAGCGCCCACCGGGGAGCTGTTTTTT. It specifies CSAEGGEAPTGELFF.

This clonotype was detected many times. The chain is built from TRBV7-2 and TRBJ1-5, with 10 bases lining up with TRBD1. The CDR3 has 17 amino acids. V shed 1 base and J 0 bases; nucleotides not matched to a gene: 3. CDR1 and CDR2 (germline): SGHTA, FQGNSA. Written as DNA, the CDR3 is TGTGCCAGCAGCTTAGTGGGGACAGGGGATAGCAATCAGCCCCAGCATTTT. It specifies CASSLVGTGDSNQPQHF.

The rearrangement joins TRBV19 to TRBJ2-1; D is possibly TRBD2 (5 bases). This CDR3 is 13 amino acids long. V dropped 3 bases and J dropped 7 bases, with 10 bases sitting between them. Germline CDR1 and CDR2: LNHDA and SQIVND (reference sequence). The DNA for the CDR3 is TGTGCCAGTAGTATGCGGGTTAGGAATGAGCAGTTCTTC. It codes for CASSMRVRNEQFF.

In its sample, this clonotype was seen many times. The V and J genes are TRBV6-2 or TRBV6-3 and TRBJ1-2, with D uncertain. There are 14 residues in the CDR3. CDR1 is MNHEY, CDR2 SVGEGT, per germline. Trimming pared 5 bases from V and 0 bases from J, leaving 10 bases between. The CDR3, as DNA: TGTGCCAGCAGTGGACGGACCGCTAACTATGGCTACACCTTC. This gives the protein CASSGRTANYGYTF.

This clonotype was observed a handful of times. The chain combines TRBV20-1 with TRBJ1-2, with 8 positions matching TRBD1. V dropped 2 bases and J dropped 8; count of bases not matched to a gene: 7. Germline V gives CDR1 DFQATT, CDR2 SNEGSKA (reference sequence). CDR3 length equals 13 residues. The DNA for the CDR3 is TGCAGTGCTAGAACTGGACAGGGTAGGGGCTACACCTTC. It is translated as CSARTGQGRGYTF.

This clonotype was seen at least ten times. V and J are TRBV4-3 and TRBJ2-1, with 10 bases that match TRBD2. The junction had 8 bases not matched to a gene; V was cut back by 1 base and J by 2 bases. Germline lookup yields CDR1 LGHNA and CDR2 YSLEER. The CDR3 runs 18 residues. The CDR3 coding sequence is TGCGCCAGCAGCCAAGGGGCTAGCGGGAGTGAAACCTACAATGAGCAGTTCTTC. The encoded protein is CASSQGASGSETYNEQFF.

The chain has TRBV20-1 and TRBJ2-5, with 10 nucleotides matching TRBD1. Germline assignment: CDR1 DFQATT and CDR2 SNEGSKA (reference sequence). V was clipped by 2 bases and J by 9 bases; unmatched bases: 6. The CDR3 loop spans 13 amino acids. CDR3 coding DNA: TGCAGTGCTAGAAAAGGACAGGGGGTAGCCCAGTACTTC. Translation gives CSARKGQGVAQYF.

This clonotype was picked up a small number of times. The J gene is TRBJ2-1, the V gene TRBV3-1; TRBD2 agrees at 9 bases. CDR1 is LGHDT, CDR2 YNNKEL, per germline (reference sequence). V shed 4 bases, J shed 0 bases, and the junction held 10 bases outside the gene matches. The CDR3 is 18 amino acids. The CDR3 loop reads CASSPLAVSGSSYNEQFF. The DNA of the CDR3 is TGTGCCAGCAGCCCGTTGGCCGTTAGCGGGAGCTCCTACAATGAGCAGTTCTTC.

This clonotype was detected only a few times. An end of the junction differs from the germline gene, which may be a read error. The chain couples TRBV25-1 to TRBJ2-1; no clear D gene. Germline values: CDR1 MGHDK, CDR2 SYGVNS. The CDR3 length is 14 residues. The CDR3 sequence is CASSAGGTANKQFF. CDR3 sequence (DNA): TGTGCCAGCAGTGCGGGCGGTACCGCCAATAAGCAGTTCTTC.

This clonotype was seen repeatedly, ten times or more. The chain couples TRBV29-1 to TRBJ2-7; TRBD1 or TRBD2 may be the D gene (5 bases each). Trimming took 1 base from V and 5 from J, leaving 15 bases between them. CDR3 length: 14 residues. Germline V gene sequence: CDR1 SQVTM, CDR2 ANQGSEA. CDR3: CSVEGGRGVHEQYF. The CDR3 bases are TGCAGCGTTGAAGGCGGGCGAGGGGTCCACGAGCAGTACTTC.

This clonotype has just a few counts. The rearrangement joins TRBV5-1 to TRBJ2-5; the D gene is possibly TRBD2 (6 bases). Germline CDR1 reads SGHRS; CDR2 reads YFSETQ. The CDR3 is made up of 14 amino acids. V shed 4 bases and J shed 2 bases, with 12 bases lying between them. The CDR3 DNA reads as TGCGCCAGCAGCAGCTACGGGACTCAAGAGACCCAGTACTTC. It yields the protein CASSSYGTQETQYF. Based on the CDR3 plus reference TRBV5-1 and TRBJ2-5, the full variable domain is KAGVTQTPRYLIKTRGQQVTLSCSPISGHRSVSWYQQTPGQGLQFLFEYFSETQRNKGNFPGRFSGRQFSNSRSEMNVSTLELGDSALYLCASSSYGTQETQYFGPGTRLLVL.

The CDR3 loop reads CASSQDSVQRAYGYTF. CDR3 bases: TGTGCCAGCAGCCAAGATAGTGTACAGCGAGCCTATGGCTACACCTTC. This chain links TRBV3-1 with TRBJ1-2; D unresolved. V lost 0 bases, J lost 4 bases, and 15 bases lay in between. This CDR3 comprises 16 residues. Germline loops: CDR1 LGHDT, CDR2 YNNKEL (reference sequence).

V and J are TRBV6-6 and TRBJ2-5, with D unclear. Germline CDR1 MNHNY, CDR2 SVGAGI (reference sequence). This CDR3 has 14 amino acids. V lost 10 bases, J lost 2 bases, and 17 bases lay in between. The CDR3: CATAKMSNQETQYF. The CDR3 DNA reads as TGTGCCACCGCGAAGATGAGTAATCAAGAGACCCAGTACTTC.

Note on this clonotype: This may be a read error, as it is one base from a much larger clone. The chain uses TRBV20-1 and TRBJ2-1, with 13 bases that match TRBD2. V was pared by 4 bases and J by 9 bases, with 15 bases of the junction left unmatched. Germline-derived CDR1 and CDR2 are DFQATT and SNEGSKA (reference sequence). This CDR3 spans 17 amino acids. The DNA for the CDR3 is TGCAGTGCTAAAGATATTACTAGCGGGAGGGCAGCGGGTGAGCAGTTCTTC. This encodes CSAKDITSGRAAGEQFF.

This clonotype has more than one count but fewer than ten. The J gene is TRBJ1-2, the V gene TRBV4-3; maybe TRBD1 (5 bases). CDR1 is LGHNA and CDR2 is YSLEER in the germline V gene. The V and J ends lost 0 bases and 8 bases respectively, with 16 bases between them. The CDR3 length is 15 residues. Here the CDR3 DNA reads TGCGCCAGCAGCCAAGAAAGGGGCCCTAAGGGAGGCTACACCTTC. This gives the protein CASSQERGPKGGYTF.

V usage is TRBV5-1 and J usage is TRBJ1-3; 7 bases align to TRBD1. The CDR3 has 13 residues. The J segment lost 4 bases and the V segment lost 5 bases, leaving 3 bases of the junction unmatched. The V gene's germline CDR1 is SGHRS and CDR2 YFSETQ. CDR3 amino acids: CASSGGQGNTIYF. Here the CDR3 DNA reads TGCGCCAGCAGTGGGGGACAGGGAAACACCATATATTTT.

A few counts support this clonotype. The V and J genes are TRBV27 and TRBJ1-2; TRBD1 agrees at 8 bases. Trimming cost V 6 bases and J 7 bases; bases outside gene matches: 7. Germline V CDR1 and CDR2: MNHEY, SMNVEV (reference sequence). The CDR3 consists of 13 residues. The CDR3, as DNA: TGTGCCAGCAGACCCCAGGGGGCCCCTGGCTACACCTTC. This translates into CASRPQGAPGYTF.